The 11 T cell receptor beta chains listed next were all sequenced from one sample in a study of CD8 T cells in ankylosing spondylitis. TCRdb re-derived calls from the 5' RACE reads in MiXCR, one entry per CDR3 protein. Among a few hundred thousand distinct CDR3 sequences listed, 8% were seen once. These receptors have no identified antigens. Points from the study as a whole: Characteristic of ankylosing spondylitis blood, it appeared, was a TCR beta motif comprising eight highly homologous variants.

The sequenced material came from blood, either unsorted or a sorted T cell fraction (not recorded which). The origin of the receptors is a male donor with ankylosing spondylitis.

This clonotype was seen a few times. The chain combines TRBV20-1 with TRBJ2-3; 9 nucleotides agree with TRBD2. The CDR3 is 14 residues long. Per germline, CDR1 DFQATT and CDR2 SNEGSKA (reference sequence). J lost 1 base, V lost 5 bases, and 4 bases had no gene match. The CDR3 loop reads CSALAGVGTDTQYF. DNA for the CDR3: TGCAGTGCTTTAGCGGGAGTAGGCACAGATACGCAGTATTTT.

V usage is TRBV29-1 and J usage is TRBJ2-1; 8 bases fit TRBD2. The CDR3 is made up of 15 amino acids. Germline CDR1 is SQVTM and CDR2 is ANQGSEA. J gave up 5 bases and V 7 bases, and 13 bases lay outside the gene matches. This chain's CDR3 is CSAVLFAGGNNEQFF. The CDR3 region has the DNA TGCAGCGCTGTACTCTTTGCGGGAGGAAACAATGAGCAGTTCTTC.

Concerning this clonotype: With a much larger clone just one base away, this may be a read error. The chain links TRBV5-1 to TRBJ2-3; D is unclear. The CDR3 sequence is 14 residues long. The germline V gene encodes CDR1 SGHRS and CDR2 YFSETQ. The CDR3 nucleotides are TGCGCCAGCGGCTTGGATCACCACACAGATACGCAGTATTTT. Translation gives CASGLDHHTDTQYF.

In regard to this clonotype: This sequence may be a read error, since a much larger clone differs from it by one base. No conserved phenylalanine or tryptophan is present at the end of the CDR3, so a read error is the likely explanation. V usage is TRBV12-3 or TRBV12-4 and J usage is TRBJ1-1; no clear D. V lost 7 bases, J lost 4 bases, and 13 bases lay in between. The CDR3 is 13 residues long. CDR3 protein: CASTFFSGTEAFL. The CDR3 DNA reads TGTGCCAGCACCTTTTTCTCAGGCACTGAAGCTTTCCTT.

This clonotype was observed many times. CDR3 bases: TGTGCCACCGCCTCCTTCCCGGGACTAGCGGGGTATTTT. This translates into CATASFPGLAGYF. This chain uses TRBV6-6 with TRBJ2-3, with 12 bases fitting TRBD2. The V gene's germline CDR1 is MNHNY and CDR2 SVGAGI (reference sequence). V trimming: 10 bases; J trimming: 14 bases; junction bases outside the gene matches: 13. The CDR3 contains 13 residues.

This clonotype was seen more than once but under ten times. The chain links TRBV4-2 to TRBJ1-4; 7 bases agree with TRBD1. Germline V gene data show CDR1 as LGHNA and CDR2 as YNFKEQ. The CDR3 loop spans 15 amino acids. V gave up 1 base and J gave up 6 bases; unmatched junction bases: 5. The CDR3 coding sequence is TGTGCCAGCAGCCAAGTTAGACAGGGCGATGAAAAACTGTTTTTT. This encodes CASSQVRQGDEKLFF.

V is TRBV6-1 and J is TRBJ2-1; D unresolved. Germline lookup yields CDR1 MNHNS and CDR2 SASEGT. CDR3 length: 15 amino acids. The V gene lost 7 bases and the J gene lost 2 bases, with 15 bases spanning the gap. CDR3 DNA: TGTGCCAGCAAACCGGGCCTGGGCCCCTACAATGAGCAGTTCTTC. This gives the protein CASKPGLGPYNEQFF.

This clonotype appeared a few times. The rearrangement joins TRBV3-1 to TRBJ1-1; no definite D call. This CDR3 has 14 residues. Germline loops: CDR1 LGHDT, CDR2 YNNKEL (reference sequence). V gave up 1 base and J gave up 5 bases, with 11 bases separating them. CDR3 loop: CASSQGLYWTEAFF. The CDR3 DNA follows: TGTGCCAGCAGCCAAGGGTTATATTGGACTGAAGCTTTCTTT.

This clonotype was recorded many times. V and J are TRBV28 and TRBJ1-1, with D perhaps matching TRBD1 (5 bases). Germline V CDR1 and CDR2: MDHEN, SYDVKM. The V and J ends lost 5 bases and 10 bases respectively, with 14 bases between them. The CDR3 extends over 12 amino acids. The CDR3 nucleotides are TGTGCCAGCAGTCTCAGTTTGGGGCTAGCTTTCTTT. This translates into CASSLSLGLAFF.

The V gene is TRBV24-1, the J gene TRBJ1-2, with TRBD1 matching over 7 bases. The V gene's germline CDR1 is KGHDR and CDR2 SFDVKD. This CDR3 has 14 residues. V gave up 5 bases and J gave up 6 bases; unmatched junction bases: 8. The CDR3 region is CATSGDSGSHGYTF. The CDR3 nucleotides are TGTGCCACCAGTGGGGACAGCGGGAGCCATGGCTACACCTTC.

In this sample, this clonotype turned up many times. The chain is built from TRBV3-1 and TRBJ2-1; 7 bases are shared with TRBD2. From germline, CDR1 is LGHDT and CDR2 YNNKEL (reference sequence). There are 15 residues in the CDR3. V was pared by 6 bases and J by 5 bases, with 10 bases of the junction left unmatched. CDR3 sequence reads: CASRSFLAADNEQFF. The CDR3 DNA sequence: TGTGCCAGCAGGTCCTTCCTAGCGGCCGACAATGAGCAGTTCTTC.